Described below is a single TCR beta chain sequence and its context. Antigen: not known. Some clones are missing from TCRdb's copy, which holds only in-frame ones; the method was immunoSEQ multiplex PCR. The sample holds some 5,700 clones; roughly 98% are singletons and the top ten take around 0.9%. This entry comes from a study of T cells after posttransplantation cyclophosphamide. The related graft donor's blood sample was taken on the day of bone marrow donation. Notes on the study in general: Donor-recipient repertoire similarity was low at 1-2 months, rising over year one. Tissue-infiltrating T cells from skin or gut overlapped little with blood T cells.

Germline V gene lookup returns CDR1 SQVTM and CDR2 ANQGSEA. This CDR3 contains 14 residues. With V trimmed by 6 bases and J by 2 bases, 5 bases remained unmatched. The chain couples TRBV29-1 to TRBJ1-5, with 9 bases that match TRBD1. The TCR sequence derives from a man aged 35-49 years in good health, CMV-negative, and a related stem cell transplant donor. The sequencing input was memory CD4+ T cells sorted from PBMCs. The CDR3 loop is CSVAQGAGNQPQHF. The CDR3 nucleotides read TGCAGCGTGGCACAGGGGGCGGGCAATCAGCCCCAGCATTTT.